This T cell receptor (beta chain) is drawn from a study of OX40 agonist ivuxolimab in advanced cancers. Study context: The diagnoses of dose-escalation patients were hepatocellular carcinoma, melanoma, renal cell or head and neck cancer. General study results and limits: Antigen specificity was not determined for the expanded peripheral T cells. The average count of expanded clones was higher among CD8+ T cells than among CD4+.

CDR3 length: 13 residues. CDR1 and CDR2 (germline): MNHEY, SMNVEV (reference sequence). Trimming removed 7 bases at V and 5 bases at J, with 14 bases between. As concerns this clone: Its specificity is not known.

Using immunoSEQ multiplex PCR, the repertoire was profiled, and TCRdb retains in-frame clones only, with some absent. The sample yields roughly 50,000 clones, around nine tenths seen once. The clonotype was recovered from an adult with an advanced solid tumor such as melanoma, head and neck, liver or kidney cancer. The chain carries TRBV27 and TRBJ2-5; maybe TRBD1 (6 bases). Sequenced material: CD4+ or CD8+ T cells sorted from blood, taken in a trial of the OX40 agonist ivuxolimab. Here the CDR3 reads CASTKTGEETQYF. In DNA, the CDR3 is TGTGCCAGCACCAAGACAGGAGAGGAGACCCAGTACTTC.